Described below is a single T cell receptor (beta chain) sequence and its context. What it binds is not known. The record originates from a study of cytomegalovirus exposure and HLA in healthy donors. The study's findings and limits: Sequencing depth across donors, presence/absence analyses assumed, was roughly uniform.

With 60 Vbeta and 13 Jbeta primers, the PCR was carried out. TCRdb's table, derived via immunoSEQ multiplex PCR, lists solely in-frame clones and lacks some. The repertoire holds 55,000 to 65,000 clones, with about 69% as singletons. Germline lookup yields CDR1 MNHEY and CDR2 SVGAGI. The CDR3 runs to 13 residues. The germline V and J ends were trimmed by 6 bases and 3 bases, with 8 bases remaining between them. The sample consisted of PBMCs. The sequence was collected from a man aged 30-40 years in good health and CMV-seropositive. The genes are TRBV6-5 and TRBJ1-4, with D maybe TRBD1 (6 bases). The CDR3 DNA is TGTGCCAGCAGACAGGGACCTAATGAAAAACTGTTTTTT. This gives the protein CASRQGPNEKLFF.